This T cell receptor beta chain was identified in a study of human T cells and chemical hapten exposure. Study-level background: Patients' scalps got diphenylcyclopropenone weekly throughout the approximately 25-week study.

This clonotype has a count of ten or more. The target antigen is unknown. This CDR3 spans 17 amino acids. Trimming removed 1 base from V and 0 bases from J, with 13 bases in between. The germline gives CDR1 SGHAT, CDR2 FQNNGV. The time point here: patch test 1, 2 weeks after DPC sensitization. Regarding treatment: therapeutic diphenylcyclopropenone sensitization with weekly scalp DPC. Patients had alopecia, were aged 18 to 70, and were not pregnant. General study points: TCRs at a frequency above 1 in 1000 stayed unchanged with DPC sensitization.

TCRdb recomputed calls from the RACE reads with MiXCR, one row per CDR3 protein. The sample holds under 150,000 distinct CDR3 sequences, about an eighth seen once. This sample comprised whole blood, obtained in connection with sensitization to the hapten diphenylcyclopropenone (DPC). The rearrangement uses TRBV11-2 and TRBJ2-4; D may be TRBD2 (5 bases). The sequence was obtained from a woman in her forties or fifties with alopecia areata. Some clones in this sample may be carry-over from other donors' samples. This chain's CDR3 is CASSLVSSLVAKNIQYF. The CDR3 region has the DNA TGTGCCAGCAGCTTAGTTTCTAGCCTCGTAGCCAAAAACATTCAGTACTTC.